This TCR beta chain emerged from a study of T cell repertoires in cytomegalovirus infection. In the study overall: Through public TCR beta signatures, both CMV infection and matching HLA type were indicated. Study results and limitations: There were HLA-C-restricted CMV-specific TCR beta clonotypes dominating the ex vivo response.

This clonotype came up many times. The antigen remains unidentified. TCRdb re-called the reads through MiXCR, storing one row per CDR3 protein. This table has some 920,000 distinct CDR3 sequences, 30% to 40% appearing once. CDR3 length equals 16 residues. Between the trimmed V and J ends, which lost 2 bases and 7 bases, there was a span of 20 bases. Germline V gives CDR1 SGHVS, CDR2 FNYEAQ. Sample: cultured CD8+ T cells from PBMCs, taken from culture after CMV antigen stimulation. This sequence joins TRBV7-6 and TRBJ1-2; D is ambiguous. The receptor was derived from a human donor in good health (CMV status not recorded). Some clones in this sample may be carry-over from other donors' samples. As DNA, the CDR3 is TGTGCCAGCAGCTTATCGGCAGAGGACCGTATCCGTGGCTACACCTTC. Translated: CASSLSAEDRIRGYTF.